This T cell receptor beta chain stems from a study of blood T cell repertoires in COVID-19. In the study overall: The United States, Italy and Spain were the sources of the acute and convalescent COVID-19 samples. From T cells, B-cell-depleted T cells, or PBMCs came the material, which was cDNA or gDNA.

Under the authors' procedure: Reference gene primer amplification gave estimated nucleated cell counts. Sequencing used immunoSEQ multiplex PCR; TCRdb keeps in-frame clones, though not all of them. That table furnishes V, J and clone size, whereas the DNA furnished D and trimming. In the table there are roughly 250,000 clones, roughly 84% of which are singletons. CDR1 is KGHSH and CDR2 is LQKENI in the germline V gene. The CDR3 totals 14 residues. Losses at the gene ends were 2 bases for V and 4 bases for J; bases not matched to a gene: 4. Sequenced input: peripheral blood. This sequence was found in a human donor in a cohort sampled during active COVID-19. This rearrangement joins TRBV18 to TRBJ1-1; TRBD1 matches 7 bases. The DNA of the CDR3 is TGTGCCAGCTCACCAAACAGGGGCGGCACTGAAGCTTTCTTT. Amino acids: CASSPNRGGTEAFF.